These 23 T cell receptor beta chains came from one sample sequenced in a study of brain T cells in children with intractable seizures. Documented time point: blood from clinic visit 5 months post-surgery; TSC patient then seizure free. Profiled with immunoSEQ multiplex PCR; TCRdb holds only in-frame clones, not every one. Of hundreds of thousands of clones listed, about 94% were seen once; the top ten hold roughly 6%. Sequences were derived from peripheral blood, sampled approximately 5 months after surgery. These receptors came from a boy younger than two with tuberous sclerosis and intractable seizures.

The J gene is TRBJ2-2, the V gene TRBV6-6, with D unresolved. The CDR3 totals 15 residues. Germline V gene data show CDR1 as MNHNY and CDR2 as SVGAGI (reference sequence). V was trimmed by 6 bases and J by 2 bases, leaving 13 bases between them. The CDR3 protein is CASSFPLENTGELFF. The CDR3 DNA follows: TGTGCCAGCAGCTTCCCACTCGAAAACACCGGGGAGCTGTTTTTT.

The chain couples TRBV30 to TRBJ2-5; 7 bases align to TRBD1. With 5 bases clipped from V and 3 bases from J, the junction kept 3 bases outside the gene matches. The CDR3 totals 12 residues. Germline V gives CDR1 GTSNPN, CDR2 SVGIG (reference sequence). CDR3 sequence (DNA): TGTGCCTGGCTGGGGACAGAAGAGACCCAGTACTTC. This sequence encodes CAWLGTEETQYF.

This chain connects TRBV28 to TRBJ1-5, with TRBD1 as a possible D gene (5 bases). Trimming took 6 bases from V and 4 from J, leaving 7 bases between them. The CDR3 has 12 amino acids. In germline, CDR1 is MDHEN, CDR2 SYDVKM. The CDR3 is CASRGTNQPQHF. In DNA, the CDR3 is TGTGCCAGCAGGGGGACGAATCAGCCCCAGCATTTT.

The rearrangement uses TRBV11-1 and TRBJ1-1; D not resolved. This CDR3 has 16 amino acids. Trimming pared 5 bases from V and 2 bases from J, leaving 18 bases between. Germline V gives CDR1 SGHAT, CDR2 FQDESV (reference sequence). The CDR3 sequence is CASSPRPYVENTEAFF. The DNA for the CDR3 is TGTGCCAGCAGCCCACGCCCCTACGTAGAAAACACTGAAGCTTTCTTT.

The chain combines TRBV7-8 with TRBJ2-5; maybe TRBD2 (5 bases). Deletions cut 5 bases from V and 5 bases from J, with 15 bases between. In germline, CDR1 is SGHVS, CDR2 FQNEAQ. This CDR3 comprises 14 residues. The CDR3 loop is CASSRGARRETQYF. In DNA form, the CDR3 reads TGTGCCAGCAGCCGTGGTGCACGGAGGGAGACCCAGTACTTC. Supplemented by reference TRBV7-8 and TRBJ2-5, the full variable domain reads GAGVSQSPRYKVAKRGQDVALRCDPISGHVSLFWYQQALGQGPEFLTYFQNEAQLDKSGLPSDRFFAERPEGSVSTLKIQRTQQEDSAVYLCASSRGARRETQYFGPGTRLLVL.

This clone was observed a single time. This sequence joins TRBV4-2 and TRBJ1-3; D is undetermined. Germline values: CDR1 LGHNA, CDR2 YNFKEQ. V dropped 1 base and J dropped 3 bases, with 13 bases sitting between them. The CDR3 is 16 amino acids. In nucleotides, the CDR3 is TGTGCCAGCAGCCAAGTGGGGAGAGTGAGTGGAAACACCATATATTTT. Its protein product is CASSQVGRVSGNTIYF.

The rearrangement uses TRBV20-1 and TRBJ2-1; the D is unclear. V was pared by 3 bases and J by 5 bases, with 5 bases between. CDR1 is DFQATT, CDR2 SNEGSKA, per germline (reference sequence). The CDR3 covers 11 residues. The DNA for the CDR3 is TGCAGTGCTAGTCCTGACAATGAGCAGTTCTTC. It codes for CSASPDNEQFF.

The V gene is TRBV2, the J gene TRBJ1-3, with D perhaps TRBD1 (5 bases). Germline loops: CDR1 SNHLY, CDR2 FYNNEI. With 4 bases removed from V and 0 bases from J, the gap between germline ends came to 10 bases. The CDR3 is made up of 15 amino acids. CDR3 residues: CASSVDSASGNTIYF. CDR3 in DNA: TGTGCCAGCAGTGTAGACAGCGCCTCTGGAAACACCATATATTTT. Using reference TRBV2 and TRBJ1-3 for the parts outside the CDR3, the full variable domain is EPEVTQTPSHQVTQMGQEVILRCVPISNHLYFYWYRQILGQKVEFLVSFYNNEISEKSEIFDDQFSVERPDGSNFTLKIRSTKLEDSAMYFCASSVDSASGNTIYFGEGSWLTVV.

This clone was seen once. CDR3 nucleotide sequence: TGCGCCAGCAGCTTGGACGGGGCTAGCGAGCAGTACTTC. Protein product: CASSLDGASEQYF. The chain employs TRBV5-1 and TRBJ2-7; D is perhaps TRBD1 or TRBD2 (5 bases each). CDR3 length: 13 residues. The germline V gene has CDR1 SGHRS and CDR2 YFSETQ. V lost 0 bases and J lost 6, with 10 bases in between.

The CDR3 protein is CSARQGYTF. In nucleotides, the CDR3 is TGCAGTGCTAGACAGGGCTACACCTTC. The chain employs TRBV20-1 and TRBJ1-2, with no clear D. Germline V gives CDR1 DFQATT, CDR2 SNEGSKA (reference sequence). The CDR3 has 9 residues. V shed 2 bases and J shed 8 bases, with 3 bases lying between them.

The chain has TRBV6-2 or TRBV6-3 and TRBJ2-3; D gene ambiguous. Trimming took off 2 bases at V and 0 bases at J, with 9 bases between the two ends. The CDR3 spans 15 residues. Germline-derived CDR1 and CDR2 are MNHEY and SVGEGT. The CDR3 is CASSYRQTSTDTQYF. The DNA of the CDR3 is TGTGCCAGCAGTTACCGACAAACCAGCACAGATACGCAGTATTTT.

The chain recombines TRBV11-2 with TRBJ1-3, with TRBD1 as a possible D gene (5 bases). Germline loops: CDR1 SGHAT, CDR2 FQNNGV. This CDR3 spans 18 amino acids. Trimming cost V 5 bases and J 0 bases, with 20 bases left between them. CDR3 nucleotide sequence: TGTGCCAGCAGCCTCGACACTTTCAGGGATAGCTCTGGAAACACCATATATTTT. This gives the protein CASSLDTFRDSSGNTIYF.

Concerning this clone itself: At the DNA level, this CDR3 is encoded by other sequences in the same sample as well. V gene TRBV14 combines with J gene TRBJ2-7; D not certain. V shed 0 bases and J shed 7 bases, with 4 bases lying between them. The CDR3 is made up of 11 amino acids. Germline V CDR1 and CDR2: SGHDN, FVKESK. DNA of the CDR3: TGTGCCAGCAGCCAAGAGGGGGAGCAGTACTTC. This sequence encodes CASSQEGEQYF. Combining the CDR3 with reference TRBV14 and TRBJ2-7 gives the whole variable domain EAGVTQFPSHSVIEKGQTVTLRCDPISGHDNLYWYRRVMGKEIKFLLHFVKESKQDESGMPNNRFLAERTGGTYSTLKVQPAELEDSGVYFCASSQEGEQYFGPGTRLTVT.

The V gene is TRBV21-1, the J gene TRBJ1-2. TRBV21-1 is an annotated pseudogene. This CDR3 has 14 amino acids. As DNA, the CDR3 is TGTGCCAGCATTAATGCCAGCCATAACTATGGCTACACCTTC. This sequence encodes CASINASHNYGYTF.

The J gene is TRBJ2-7, the V gene TRBV27, with D perhaps matching TRBD1 (6 bases). This CDR3 comprises 16 residues. Germline CDR1 reads MNHEY; CDR2 reads SMNVEV (reference sequence). With 8 bases removed from V and 3 bases from J, the gap between germline ends came to 23 bases. CDR3: CASGTKGWYGIYEQYF. The DNA for the CDR3 is TGTGCCAGCGGGACAAAGGGTTGGTATGGGATCTACGAGCAGTACTTC.

The V call is TRBV2, the J call TRBJ2-1; D might be TRBD1 or TRBD2, each matching 6 bases. The CDR3 runs to 15 residues. Germline lookup yields CDR1 SNHLY and CDR2 FYNNEI. V was pared by 2 bases and J by 0 bases, with 8 bases between. The CDR3 region is CASSERGASYNEQFF. CDR3 nucleotides: TGTGCCAGCAGTGAAAGGGGGGCCTCCTACAATGAGCAGTTCTTC. Full variable domain (remainder filled in from reference TRBV2 and TRBJ2-1): EPEVTQTPSHQVTQMGQEVILRCVPISNHLYFYWYRQILGQKVEFLVSFYNNEISEKSEIFDDQFSVERPDGSNFTLKIRSTKLEDSAMYFCASSERGASYNEQFFGPGTRLTVL.

A single count supports this clone. The same CDR3 can be traced to other DNA sequences in this sample. The chain links TRBV7-9 to TRBJ2-7; unclear D gene. The CDR3 runs 12 residues. V was pared by 6 bases and J by 1 base, with 7 bases between. The germline gives CDR1 SEHNR, CDR2 FQNEAQ (reference sequence). The CDR3 is CASSPGSYEQYF. The CDR3 DNA is TGTGCCAGCAGTCCCGGGTCCTACGAGCAGTACTTC. Using reference TRBV7-9 and TRBJ2-7 for the parts outside the CDR3, the full variable domain is DTGVSQNPRHKITKRGQNVTFRCDPISEHNRLYWYRQTLGQGPEFLTYFQNEAQLEKSRLLSDRFSAERPKGSFSTLEIQRTEQGDSAMYLCASSPGSYEQYFGPGTRLTVT.

The chain is built from TRBV5-4 and TRBJ2-7; D is uncertain. V dropped 0 bases and J dropped 2 bases, with 9 bases sitting between them. CDR1 is SGHNT, CDR2 YYREEE, per germline (reference sequence). This CDR3 is built from 14 residues. The CDR3 reads CASSLGSAPYEQYF. DNA for the CDR3: TGTGCCAGCAGCTTGGGCTCGGCCCCCTACGAGCAGTACTTC.

Comments on this clone: The sample contains more than one DNA sequence encoding this CDR3. The gene calls are TRBV24-1 and TRBJ2-2; TRBD2 aligns across 8 bases. V shed 0 bases and J 3 bases; nucleotides not matched to a gene: 2. CDR1 is KGHDR and CDR2 is SFDVKD in the germline V gene. CDR3 length: 16 residues. The CDR3, as DNA: TGTGCCACCAGTGATTTGCCAGCGGGGGACACCGGGGAGCTGTTTTTT. This gives the protein CATSDLPAGDTGELFF.

The chain joins TRBV30 to TRBJ2-7, with D possibly being TRBD1 (5 bases). This CDR3 has 13 amino acids. The V end lost 2 bases, the J end lost 5 bases, and 13 bases lay between the germline ends. The germline gives CDR1 GTSNPN, CDR2 SVGIG (reference sequence). This chain's CDR3 is CAWSMAGLHEQYF. In DNA form, the CDR3 reads TGTGCCTGGAGTATGGCAGGGTTGCACGAGCAGTACTTC.

V and J are TRBV30 and TRBJ2-7, with unresolved D. Trimming left V 0 bases short and J 5 bases short, with 11 bases between. Germline V lookup: CDR1 GTSNPN, CDR2 SVGIG (reference sequence). This CDR3 is built from 13 residues. The CDR3 bases are TGTGCCTGGAGTGTATTTCTAGGCCACGAGCAGTACTTC. This codes for CAWSVFLGHEQYF.

The J gene is TRBJ2-1, the V gene TRBV5-6; no firm D call. The CDR3 is 16 amino acids. Germline CDR1 and CDR2: SGHDT and YYEEEE. Trimming took off 0 bases at V and 0 bases at J, with 10 bases between the two ends. The CDR3 spells CASSLVDRSSYNEQFF. The CDR3 DNA reads as TGTGCCAGCAGCTTGGTCGACCGAAGCTCCTACAATGAGCAGTTCTTC.

The chain carries TRBV6-5 and TRBJ2-3; TRBD2 agrees at 9 bases. V lost 2 bases, J lost 1 base, and 4 bases stayed unmatched. Per the germline V gene, CDR1 is MNHEY and CDR2 is SVGAGI. The CDR3 runs 16 residues. The CDR3 region is CASSYPEREGTDTQYF. The CDR3 coding sequence is TGTGCCAGCAGTTACCCTGAGCGGGAGGGCACAGATACGCAGTATTTT.